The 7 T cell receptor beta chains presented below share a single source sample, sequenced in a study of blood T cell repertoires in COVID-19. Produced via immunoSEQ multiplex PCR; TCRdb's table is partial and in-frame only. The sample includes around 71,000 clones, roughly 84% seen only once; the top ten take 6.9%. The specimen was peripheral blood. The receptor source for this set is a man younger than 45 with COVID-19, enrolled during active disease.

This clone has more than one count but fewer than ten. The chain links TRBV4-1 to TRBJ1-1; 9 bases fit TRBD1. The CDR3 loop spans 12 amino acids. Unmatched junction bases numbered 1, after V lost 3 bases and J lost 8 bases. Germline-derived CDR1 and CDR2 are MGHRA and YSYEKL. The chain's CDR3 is CASSQGTGEAFF. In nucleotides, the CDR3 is TGCGCCAGCAGCCAGGGGACAGGGGAAGCTTTCTTT.

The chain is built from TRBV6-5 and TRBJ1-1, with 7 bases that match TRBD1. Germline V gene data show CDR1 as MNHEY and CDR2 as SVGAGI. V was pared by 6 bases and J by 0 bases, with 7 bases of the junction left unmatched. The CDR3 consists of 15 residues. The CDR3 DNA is TGTGCCAGCAGCCTTGGACAGGCGATGAACACTGAAGCTTTCTTT. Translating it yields CASSLGQAMNTEAFF.

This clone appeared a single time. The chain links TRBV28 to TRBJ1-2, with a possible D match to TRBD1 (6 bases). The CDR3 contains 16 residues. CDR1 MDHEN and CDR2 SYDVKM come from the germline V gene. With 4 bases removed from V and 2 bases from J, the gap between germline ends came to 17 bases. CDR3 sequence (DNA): TGTGCCAGCAGTTCCCCGGGGGCGGGGGTAAACTATGGCTACACCTTC. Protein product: CASSSPGAGVNYGYTF.

In DNA, the CDR3 is TGTGCCAGCAGTTACTTAGTAACCGGAGGGAATGAAAAACTGTTTTTT. Protein sequence: CASSYLVTGGNEKLFF. The chain is built from TRBV6-6 and TRBJ1-4, with unresolved D. Germline V gene sequence: CDR1 MNHNY, CDR2 SVGAGI (reference sequence). V lost 1 base and J 5 bases, leaving 14 bases between the germline ends. The CDR3 runs 16 residues.

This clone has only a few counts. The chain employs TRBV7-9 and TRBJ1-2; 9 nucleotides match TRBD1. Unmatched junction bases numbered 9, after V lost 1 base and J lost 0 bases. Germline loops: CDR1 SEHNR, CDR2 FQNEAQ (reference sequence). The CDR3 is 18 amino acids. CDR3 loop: CASSLVPGQGLANYGYTF. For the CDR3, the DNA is TGTGCCAGCAGCTTAGTACCGGGACAGGGATTAGCTAACTATGGCTACACCTTC.

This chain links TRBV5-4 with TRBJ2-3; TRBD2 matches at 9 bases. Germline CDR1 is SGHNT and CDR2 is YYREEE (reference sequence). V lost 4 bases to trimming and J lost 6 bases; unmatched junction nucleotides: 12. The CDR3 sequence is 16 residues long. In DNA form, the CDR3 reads TGTGCCAGCAGCCCTGCACCCGGGCGGGAGGGGGATACGCAGTATTTT. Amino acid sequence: CASSPAPGREGDTQYF.

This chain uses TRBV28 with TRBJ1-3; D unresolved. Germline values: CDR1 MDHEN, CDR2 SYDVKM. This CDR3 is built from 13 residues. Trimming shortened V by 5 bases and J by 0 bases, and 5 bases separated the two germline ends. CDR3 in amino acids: CASSTASGNTIYF. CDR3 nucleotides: TGTGCCAGCAGTACAGCCTCTGGAAACACCATATATTTT. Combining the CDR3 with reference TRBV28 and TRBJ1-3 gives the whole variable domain DVKVTQSSRYLVKRTGEKVFLECVQDMDHENMFWYRQDPGLGLRLIYFSYDVKMKEKGDIPEGYSVSREKKERFSLILESASTNQTSMYLCASSTASGNTIYFGEGSWLTVV.